There are many counts of the clone carrying this TCR beta chain. The antigen remains undetermined. This entry comes from a study of T-cell memory formation after mild COVID-19. 5'RACE with constant-segment primers built TCRalpha and TCRbeta cDNA libraries with UMIs. Each CDR3 protein is one row after TCRdb ran MiXCR on the 5' RACE reads. The profile shows under 600,000 distinct CDR3 sequences, about a fifth of them singletons. Germline V gene lookup returns CDR1 SQVTM and CDR2 ANQGSEA. V trimming: 4 bases; J trimming: 1 base; junction bases outside the gene matches: 0. CDR3 length: 13 amino acids. Study results and caveats: Clones shrinking from day 15 to 85 showed even CD4/CD8 mixes; later expanders tilted CD4+.

This sequence originates from an adult woman who had mild COVID-19 (a few samples of this study predate the infection). Cell type and time point are not known. The source material was PBMCs or a T cell subset sorted from them (not recorded which). V and J are TRBV29-1 and TRBJ2-3; 9 bases map to TRBD2. The CDR3 sequence: CSVGTSGTDTQYF. CDR3 DNA: TGCAGCGTTGGGACTAGCGGCACAGATACGCAGTATTTT.